This TCR beta chain is from a study of CD8+CD57+ T cells in acquired aplastic anemia. Study-level information: Some 9.9 million reads were obtained on average for healthy donor CD4+ cells.

This CDR3 has 14 amino acids. Trimming shortened V by 1 base and J by 4 bases, and 10 bases separated the two germline ends. Germline CDR1 is SNHLY and CDR2 is FYNNEI. The study's findings and limits: Overlap between patients and controls comprised just under 30 CD8+ CDR3 sequences.

The template for TCR beta VDJ and CDR3 sequence profiling was genomic DNA. One entry per CDR3 protein results from TCRdb running MiXCR on the reads. This sample has around 68,000 distinct CDR3 sequences; approximately 54% occur once, and the top ten carry approximately 8.6%. Remarks on this clonotype: Its antigen is undetermined.

Material for sequencing was sorted CD4+, CD8+, or CD8+CD57+ T cells (not recorded which) from PBMCs. This chain links TRBV2 with TRBJ1-1; D unresolved. This clonotype was sampled from a human donor in good health, serving as a control. CDR3 amino acids: CASSEGLPGTEAFF. The CDR3 bases are TGTGCCAGCAGTGAAGGGCTCCCTGGCACTGAAGCTTTCTTT.